These 21 T cell receptor beta chains share one sample of origin, sequenced in a study of cytomegalovirus exposure and HLA in healthy donors. Both 60 Vbeta primers and 13 Jbeta primers went into the PCR. Libraries were prepared by immunoSEQ multiplex PCR; TCRdb keeps only in-frame clonotypes and omits some of them. The sample has about 130,000 clones; 60% to 80% are singletons. Sequenced material: PBMCs. All receptors derive from a man in his forties or fifties in good health and CMV-seronegative.

This clone was seen only a few times. The chain joins TRBV28 to TRBJ2-1, with D maybe TRBD2 (6 bases). Between the trimmed V and J ends, which lost 6 bases and 9 bases, there was a span of 21 bases. The germline V gene has CDR1 MDHEN and CDR2 SYDVKM. The CDR3 has 15 residues. Here the CDR3 DNA reads TGTGCCAGCAGGCTGAGTAGCGGCAATATAGGTGAGCAGTTCTTC. It translates to CASRLSSGNIGEQFF.

The V and J genes are TRBV25-1 and TRBJ2-6, with TRBD1 as a possible D gene (6 bases). The CDR3 is 16 residues long. V shed 2 bases and J shed 2 bases, with 10 bases lying between them. Per germline, CDR1 MGHDK and CDR2 SYGVNS. The CDR3 region has the DNA TGTGCCAGCAGTGAACAGGGGTTGGCTGGGGCCAACGTCCTGACTTTC. Amino acids: CASSEQGLAGANVLTF.

The chain employs TRBV10-2 and TRBJ2-7; D possibly corresponds to TRBD1 (6 bases). Per the germline V gene, CDR1 is WSHSY and CDR2 is SAAADI. The CDR3 is 14 amino acids. V was trimmed by 6 bases and J by 3 bases, leaving 15 bases between them. CDR3 protein: CASRRRGENYEQYF. In DNA, the CDR3 is TGCGCCAGCAGACGCAGGGGAGAGAACTACGAGCAGTACTTC.

The chain has TRBV30 and TRBJ2-7, with 7 bases fitting TRBD2. CDR3 length equals 16 residues. Germline V gives CDR1 GTSNPN, CDR2 SVGIG (reference sequence). V gave up 4 bases and J gave up 2 bases; unmatched junction bases: 14. The CDR3 region has the DNA TGTGCCTGGATCCACTACGGGCCTAGCGGAACCTACGAGCAGTACTTC. It encodes CAWIHYGPSGTYEQYF.

This chain uses TRBV11-2 with TRBJ1-4; 7 positions match TRBD1. Trimming cost V 5 bases and J 0 bases; bases outside gene matches: 6. This CDR3 region has 16 residues. Germline CDR1 and CDR2: SGHAT and FQNNGV. The CDR3 here is CASSHNRGSTNEKLFF. For the CDR3, the DNA is TGTGCCAGCAGCCACAACAGGGGTTCAACTAATGAAAAACTGTTTTTT. The full variable domain, in which reference TRBV11-2 and TRBJ1-4 provide the parts outside the CDR3, is EAGVAQSPRYKIIEKRQSVAFWCNPISGHATLYWYQQILGQGPKLLIQFQNNGVVDDSQLPKDRFSAERLKGVDSTLKIQPAKLEDSAVYLCASSHNRGSTNEKLFFGSGTQLSVL.

The chain recombines TRBV11-2 with TRBJ2-3, with no clear D. Per the germline V gene, CDR1 is SGHAT and CDR2 is FQNNGV. This CDR3 has 14 amino acids. Trimming stripped 0 bases from V and 4 bases from J, with 8 bases between. The CDR3 protein is CASSLERQSDTQYF. CDR3 coding DNA: TGTGCCAGCAGCTTAGAGCGGCAGTCAGATACGCAGTATTTT.

This chain links TRBV5-1 with TRBJ2-5; 7 bases line up with TRBD2. This CDR3 has 14 amino acids. The V gene's germline CDR1 is SGHRS and CDR2 YFSETQ. V was pared by 4 bases and J by 5 bases, with 8 bases of the junction left unmatched. The CDR3 reads CASSRGGTGETQYF. The CDR3 DNA reads TGCGCCAGCAGCAGGGGAGGGACTGGCGAGACCCAGTACTTC. The whole variable domain, filled in from reference TRBV5-1 and TRBJ2-5, reads KAGVTQTPRYLIKTRGQQVTLSCSPISGHRSVSWYQQTPGQGLQFLFEYFSETQRNKGNFPGRFSGRQFSNSRSEMNVSTLELGDSALYLCASSRGGTGETQYFGPGTRLLVL.

The sample holds one count of this clone. The J gene is TRBJ2-5, the V gene TRBV18; the match to TRBD2 covers 12 bases. Germline V gene lookup returns CDR1 KGHSH and CDR2 LQKENI. The CDR3 contains 15 residues. The trim removed 3 bases at V and 4 bases at J, leaving 3 bases unmatched. CDR3 loop: CASSPRTSGIETQYF. DNA of the CDR3: TGTGCCAGCTCACCTCGGACTAGCGGGATAGAGACCCAGTACTTC.

There are a few counts of this clone. The chain links TRBV28 to TRBJ1-4, with 9 bases identical to TRBD1. Trimming took 3 bases from V and 8 from J; bases not matched to a gene: 10. CDR3 length: 16 amino acids. The V gene's germline CDR1 is MDHEN and CDR2 SYDVKM. CDR3: CASSLDYRGRLEKLFF. CDR3 DNA: TGTGCCAGCAGTTTGGACTACAGGGGGCGCTTAGAAAAACTGTTTTTT.

The chain carries TRBV28 and TRBJ2-3; 12 positions match TRBD2. The junction had 5 bases not matched to a gene; V was cut back by 1 base and J by 0 bases. There are 18 residues in the CDR3. Germline CDR1 and CDR2: MDHEN and SYDVKM. Written as DNA, the CDR3 is TGTGCCAGCAGTTTATCTAGCGGGAGGGCCCTAAGCACAGATACGCAGTATTTT. Protein sequence: CASSLSSGRALSTDTQYF.

The gene calls are TRBV5-5 and TRBJ1-4; TRBD1 might be the D (5 bases). Trimming removed 0 bases at V and 6 bases at J, with 12 bases between. Germline V CDR1 and CDR2: SGHKS, YYEKEE (reference sequence). This CDR3 has 15 amino acids. DNA of the CDR3: TGTGCCAGCAGCTTGGCCGGAGTAGGGGATGAAAAACTGTTTTTT. Translated: CASSLAGVGDEKLFF.

The chain combines TRBV6-1 with TRBJ2-7; tentative D call: TRBD2 (5 bases). V lost 3 bases and J 0 bases, leaving 15 bases between the germline ends. CDR3 length: 16 amino acids. Germline V CDR1 and CDR2: MNHNS, SASEGT. The CDR3 loop reads CASSDPSGRSSYEQYF. The CDR3, as DNA: TGTGCCAGCAGTGACCCCAGCGGAAGGAGCTCCTACGAGCAGTACTTC.

The rearrangement links TRBV13 to TRBJ2-1; 10 bases agree with TRBD1. Per the germline V gene, CDR1 is PRHDT and CDR2 is FYEKMQ (reference sequence). The CDR3 spans 15 residues. J was trimmed by 8 bases and V by 5 bases; bases with no gene match: 9. The CDR3 here is CASSRRRQGAHEQFF. In DNA form, the CDR3 reads TGTGCCAGCAGCCGGCGTCGACAGGGGGCGCATGAGCAGTTCTTC.

The chain is built from TRBV6-1 and TRBJ2-7, with 13 positions matching TRBD2. The CDR3 length is 14 residues. Trimming at V came to 6 bases and at J to 5 bases, leaving 4 bases not matched to a gene. CDR1 and CDR2 (germline): MNHNS, SASEGT. In nucleotides, the CDR3 is TGTGCCAGCAGGGGACTAGCGGGAAGTCACGAGCAGTACTTC. Translation gives CASRGLAGSHEQYF.

The chain uses TRBV10-1 and TRBJ2-7; D gene uncertain. The germline V gene encodes CDR1 WNHNN and CDR2 SYGVQD (reference sequence). The V end lost 4 bases, the J end lost 5 bases, and 6 bases lay between the germline ends. The CDR3 is made up of 11 amino acids. The CDR3 protein is CASSAADEQYF. The CDR3 DNA sequence: TGCGCCAGCAGTGCGGCGGACGAGCAGTACTTC.

This chain connects TRBV19 to TRBJ2-6; perhaps TRBD1 as D (6 bases). Trimming stripped 7 bases from V and 0 bases from J, with 31 bases between. The CDR3 has 22 residues. CDR1 is LNHDA, CDR2 SQIVND, per germline (reference sequence). CDR3 bases: TGTGCCAGTACTACTACGACCCTATTCCGGGACACTCTTCGCTCTGGGGCCAACGTCCTGACTTTC. Translation: CASTTTTLFRDTLRSGANVLTF.

This chain uses TRBV7-9 with TRBJ1-3; D gene unclear. Germline V CDR1 and CDR2: SEHNR, FQNEAQ (reference sequence). V was pared by 4 bases and J by 2 bases, with 12 bases between. CDR3 length equals 15 residues. CDR3 amino acids: CASSSAQKTGNTIYF. In nucleotides, the CDR3 is TGTGCCAGCAGCTCCGCACAGAAAACTGGAAACACCATATATTTT.

This clone was observed at least ten times. Other DNA sequences within the sample encode an identical CDR3. The chain combines TRBV28 with TRBJ1-5; D is unresolved. V lost 6 bases and J 0 bases, leaving 6 bases between the germline ends. The CDR3 totals 13 residues. The germline gives CDR1 MDHEN, CDR2 SYDVKM. CDR3 nucleotides: TGTGCCAGCAGCCGTTATAGCAATCAGCCCCAGCATTTT. Protein: CASSRYSNQPQHF.

This clone appeared once. V and J are TRBV11-1 and TRBJ2-1, with TRBD2 matching over 8 bases. The CDR3 totals 16 residues. Trimming at V came to 3 bases and at J to 4 bases, leaving 8 bases not matched to a gene. Germline lookup yields CDR1 SGHAT and CDR2 FQDESV (reference sequence). DNA for the CDR3: TGTGCCAGCAGCTTGGCGGGGCTAGCGGGTTACAATGAGCAGTTCTTC. Its translation: CASSLAGLAGYNEQFF.

This chain links TRBV2 with TRBJ2-2, with 10 bases matching TRBD2. The CDR3 contains 15 residues. The germline V gene has CDR1 SNHLY and CDR2 FYNNEI. J lost 6 bases, V lost 11 bases, and 12 bases had no gene match. CDR3 protein: CAGGASGSYAGELFF. CDR3 coding DNA: TGTGCCGGGGGGGCTAGCGGGAGCTACGCCGGGGAGCTGTTTTTT.

This clone was observed a few times. The gene calls are TRBV7-9 and TRBJ2-7; 8 bases agree with TRBD1. The CDR3 runs to 16 residues. Per the germline V gene, CDR1 is SEHNR and CDR2 is FQNEAQ (reference sequence). J lost 2 bases, V lost 6 bases, and 12 bases had no gene match. CDR3 bases: TGTGCCAGCAGTTCCGGTCAGGGGGCAAGGGCCTACGAGCAGTACTTC. This codes for CASSSGQGARAYEQYF.